These T cell receptor beta chains were read from a single sample in a study of tumor and adjacent non-tumor tissue in lung cancer. Each CDR3 protein gets one entry after TCRdb re-called the multiplex PCR reads with MiXCR. The table includes under 95,000 distinct CDR3 sequences, about four fifths detected once. The specimen was distant non-tumor lung tissue. The receptors here all came from a man aged 60 to 75 with non-small cell lung cancer. Each CDR3 is given with its conserved first and last residue. The order of the fields is CDR3 protein, D gene, J gene, V gene, CDR3 length, clone size. A D gene is named only where the DNA matches it firmly. Clone size is not always given. Where it is, it says once, few, many or a class for expanded clones.

cdr3_aa: CANSYGGRARNEQFF
d_call: TRBD2
j_call: TRBJ2-1
v_call: TRBV6-5
cdr3_length: 15
clone_size: .

cdr3_aa: CASSPQGPNTGAFF
d_call: TRBD1
j_call: TRBJ1-1
v_call: TRBV6-2/TRBV6-3
cdr3_length: 14
clone_size: few

cdr3_aa: CSKHGADEETQYF
d_call: .
j_call: TRBJ2-5
v_call: TRBV29-1
cdr3_length: 13
clone_size: .

cdr3_aa: CAIRPGDGRTDRHYF
d_call: .
j_call: TRBJ2-3
v_call: TRBV6-1
cdr3_length: 15
clone_size: .

cdr3_aa: CASSFGTEGSWTNVLTF
d_call: TRBD1
j_call: TRBJ2-6
v_call: TRBV6-5
cdr3_length: 17
clone_size: .

cdr3_aa: CSAEDPQRTSAADTQYF
d_call: TRBD2
j_call: TRBJ2-3
v_call: TRBV29-1
cdr3_length: 17
clone_size: .

cdr3_aa: CASSRSSTVQLF
d_call: .
j_call: TRBJ2-1
v_call: TRBV5-1
cdr3_length: 12
clone_size: .

cdr3_aa: CGSSPTVGADTEYF
d_call: .
j_call: TRBJ2-3
v_call: TRBV11-2
cdr3_length: 14
clone_size: .

cdr3_aa: CASSPWTGGSRELFF
d_call: TRBD1
j_call: TRBJ2-2
v_call: TRBV11-2
cdr3_length: 15
clone_size: few

cdr3_aa: CASSLRSSGERFF
d_call: .
j_call: TRBJ2-1
v_call: TRBV11-2
cdr3_length: 13
clone_size: .

cdr3_aa: CASSQVGSSVLGELFF
d_call: .
j_call: TRBJ2-2
v_call: TRBV14
cdr3_length: 16
clone_size: .

cdr3_aa: CASSQRTREGSTEAFF
d_call: .
j_call: TRBJ1-1
v_call: TRBV4-1
cdr3_length: 16
clone_size: .

cdr3_aa: CASSDQDSFGNTIYF
d_call: .
j_call: TRBJ1-3
v_call: TRBV2
cdr3_length: 15
clone_size: .

cdr3_aa: CAGSLVPGGGNEQYF
d_call: TRBD1
j_call: TRBJ2-7
v_call: TRBV5-6
cdr3_length: 15
clone_size: .

cdr3_aa: CSADRLARPYEQYF
d_call: .
j_call: TRBJ2-7
v_call: TRBV20-1
cdr3_length: 14
clone_size: .

cdr3_aa: CVSSFVTGVADEQFF
d_call: .
j_call: TRBJ2-1
v_call: TRBV12-1
cdr3_length: 15
clone_size: once

cdr3_aa: CSIRDRETSGGALPQYF
d_call: TRBD2
j_call: TRBJ2-5
v_call: TRBV20-1
cdr3_length: 17
clone_size: .

cdr3_aa: CASSHSGIRSYEQYF
d_call: .
j_call: TRBJ2-7
v_call: TRBV5-5
cdr3_length: 15
clone_size: .

cdr3_aa: CASSLGGARMDIQYF
d_call: .
j_call: TRBJ2-4
v_call: TRBV5-1
cdr3_length: 15
clone_size: .

cdr3_aa: CVSSPPTSGVKTQYF
d_call: TRBD2
j_call: TRBJ2-5
v_call: TRBV18
cdr3_length: 15
clone_size: .

cdr3_aa: CSDKEDWETQYF
d_call: .
j_call: TRBJ2-5
v_call: TRBV20-1
cdr3_length: 12
clone_size: .

cdr3_aa: CASSYYRTGWNSPLHF
d_call: TRBD1
j_call: TRBJ1-6
v_call: TRBV6-5
cdr3_length: 16
clone_size: .

cdr3_aa: CASSADADMQYF
d_call: .
j_call: TRBJ2-3
v_call: TRBV6-5
cdr3_length: 12
clone_size: .

cdr3_aa: CSARAPGGGSNTGELFF
d_call: .
j_call: TRBJ2-2
v_call: TRBV20-1
cdr3_length: 17
clone_size: .

cdr3_aa: CASSSRGEGTQYF
d_call: .
j_call: TRBJ2-5
v_call: TRBV11-2
cdr3_length: 13
clone_size: .

cdr3_aa: CASRFDRGSTDTQYF
d_call: .
j_call: TRBJ2-3
v_call: TRBV2
cdr3_length: 15
clone_size: few